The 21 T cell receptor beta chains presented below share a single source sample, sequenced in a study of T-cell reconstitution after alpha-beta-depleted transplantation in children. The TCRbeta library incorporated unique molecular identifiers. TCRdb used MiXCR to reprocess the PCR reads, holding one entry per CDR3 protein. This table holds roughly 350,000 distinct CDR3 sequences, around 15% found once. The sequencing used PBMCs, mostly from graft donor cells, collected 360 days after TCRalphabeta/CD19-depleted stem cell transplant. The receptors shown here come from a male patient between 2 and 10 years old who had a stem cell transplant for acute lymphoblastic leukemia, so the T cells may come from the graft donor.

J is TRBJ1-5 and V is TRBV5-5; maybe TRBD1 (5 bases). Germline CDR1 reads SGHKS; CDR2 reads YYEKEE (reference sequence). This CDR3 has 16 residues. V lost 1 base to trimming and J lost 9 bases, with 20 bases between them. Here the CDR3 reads CASSLLVGRVPRPQHF. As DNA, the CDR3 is TGTGCCAGCAGCTTGTTGGTGGGGCGGGTCCCACGGCCCCAGCATTTT.

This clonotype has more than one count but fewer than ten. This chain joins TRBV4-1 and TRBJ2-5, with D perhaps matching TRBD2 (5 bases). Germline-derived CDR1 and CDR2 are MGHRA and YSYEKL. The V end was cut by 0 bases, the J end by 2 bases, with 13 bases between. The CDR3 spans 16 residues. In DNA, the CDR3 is TGCGCCAGCAGCCAAGAAGCGACCCTAGCTCAAGAGACCCAGTACTTC. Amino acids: CASSQEATLAQETQYF.

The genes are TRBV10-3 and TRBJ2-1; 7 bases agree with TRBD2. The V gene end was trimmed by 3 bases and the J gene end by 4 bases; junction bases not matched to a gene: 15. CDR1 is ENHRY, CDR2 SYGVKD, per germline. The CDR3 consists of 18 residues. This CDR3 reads CAISDGWGGSGPYNEQFF. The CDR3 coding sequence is TGTGCCATCAGTGACGGATGGGGCGGGAGTGGCCCTTACAATGAGCAGTTCTTC.

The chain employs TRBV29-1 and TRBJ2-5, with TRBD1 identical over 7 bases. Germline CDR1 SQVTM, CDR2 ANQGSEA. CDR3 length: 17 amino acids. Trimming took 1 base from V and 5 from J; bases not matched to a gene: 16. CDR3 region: CSVEAGAQQGTWETQYF. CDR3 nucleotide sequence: TGCAGCGTTGAAGCAGGGGCGCAACAGGGGACGTGGGAGACCCAGTACTTC.

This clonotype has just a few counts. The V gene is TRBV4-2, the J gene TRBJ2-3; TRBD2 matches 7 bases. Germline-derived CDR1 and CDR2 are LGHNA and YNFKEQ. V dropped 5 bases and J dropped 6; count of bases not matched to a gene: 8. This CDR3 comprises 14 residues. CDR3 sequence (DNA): TGTGCCAGCAGCGAGAGCGGGGCTTGGGATACGCAGTATTTT. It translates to CASSESGAWDTQYF.

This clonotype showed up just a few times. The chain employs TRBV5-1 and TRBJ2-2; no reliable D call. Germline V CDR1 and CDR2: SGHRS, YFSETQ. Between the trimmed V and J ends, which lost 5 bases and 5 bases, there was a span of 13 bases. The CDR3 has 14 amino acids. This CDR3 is CASRSVDGTGELFF. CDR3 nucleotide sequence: TGCGCCAGCAGGAGCGTTGACGGTACCGGGGAGCTGTTTTTT.

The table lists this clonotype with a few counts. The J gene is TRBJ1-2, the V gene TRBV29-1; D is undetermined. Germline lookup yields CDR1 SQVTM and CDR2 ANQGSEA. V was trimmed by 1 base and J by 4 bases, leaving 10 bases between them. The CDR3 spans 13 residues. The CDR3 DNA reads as TGCAGCGTTGAAGGGCCCCAATTCTATGGCTACACCTTC. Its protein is CSVEGPQFYGYTF.

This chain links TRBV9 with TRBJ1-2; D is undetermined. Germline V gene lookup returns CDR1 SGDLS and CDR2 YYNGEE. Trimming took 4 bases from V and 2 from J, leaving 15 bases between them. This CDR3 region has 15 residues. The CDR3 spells CASSPLVWGNYGYTF. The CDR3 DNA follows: TGTGCCAGCAGCCCACTTGTTTGGGGAAACTATGGCTACACCTTC.

CDR3 coding DNA: TGCAGTGCTAGAGCCGTCAACGCTGGCGGGCCCCAGCATTTT. Protein sequence: CSARAVNAGGPQHF. This chain links TRBV20-1 with TRBJ1-5, with D uncertain. Germline assignment: CDR1 DFQATT and CDR2 SNEGSKA (reference sequence). CDR3 size: 14 residues. Between the trimmed V and J ends, which lost 1 base and 9 bases, there was a span of 16 bases.

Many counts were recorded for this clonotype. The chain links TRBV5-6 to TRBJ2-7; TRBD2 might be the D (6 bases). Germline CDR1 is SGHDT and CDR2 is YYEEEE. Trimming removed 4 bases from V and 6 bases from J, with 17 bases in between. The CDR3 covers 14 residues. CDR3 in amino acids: CASSRARSSVEQYF. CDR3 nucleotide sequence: TGTGCCAGCAGCCGCGCACGATCTAGCGTCGAGCAGTACTTC.

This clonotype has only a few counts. Written as DNA, the CDR3 is TGCGCCAGCAGTTACGGGACATACTACGAGCAGTACTTC. It codes for CASSYGTYYEQYF. The chain is built from TRBV10-2 and TRBJ2-7; TRBD1 is a possible D gene (6 bases). The CDR3 is 13 residues long. CDR1 and CDR2 (germline): WSHSY, SAAADI. Trimming cost V 5 bases and J 3 bases, with 11 bases left between them.

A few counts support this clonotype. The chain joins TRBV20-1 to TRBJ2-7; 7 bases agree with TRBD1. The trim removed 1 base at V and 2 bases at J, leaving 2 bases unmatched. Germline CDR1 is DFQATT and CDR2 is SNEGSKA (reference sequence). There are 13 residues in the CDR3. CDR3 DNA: TGCAGTGCTAGAGGGGGACAGCCCTACGAGCAGTACTTC. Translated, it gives CSARGGQPYEQYF.

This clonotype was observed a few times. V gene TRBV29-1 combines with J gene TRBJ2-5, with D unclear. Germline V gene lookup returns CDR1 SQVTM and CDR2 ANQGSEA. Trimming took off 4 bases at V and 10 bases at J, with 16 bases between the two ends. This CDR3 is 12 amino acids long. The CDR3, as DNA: TGCAGCGTTGTTGAGCCCCACAGAAACCAGTACTTC. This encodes CSVVEPHRNQYF.

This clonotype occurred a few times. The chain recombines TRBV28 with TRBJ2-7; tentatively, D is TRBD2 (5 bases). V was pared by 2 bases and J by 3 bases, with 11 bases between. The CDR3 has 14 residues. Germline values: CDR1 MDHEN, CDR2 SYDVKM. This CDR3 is CASSLEGPLYEQYF. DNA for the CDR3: TGTGCCAGCAGTTTAGAGGGTCCCCTCTACGAGCAGTACTTC.

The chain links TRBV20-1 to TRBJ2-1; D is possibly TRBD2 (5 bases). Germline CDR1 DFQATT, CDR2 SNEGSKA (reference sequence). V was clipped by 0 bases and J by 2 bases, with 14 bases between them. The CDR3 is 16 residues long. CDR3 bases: TGCAGTGCTAGAGAGATGGGCGGGCCCACCTACAATGAGCAGTTCTTC. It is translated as CSAREMGGPTYNEQFF.

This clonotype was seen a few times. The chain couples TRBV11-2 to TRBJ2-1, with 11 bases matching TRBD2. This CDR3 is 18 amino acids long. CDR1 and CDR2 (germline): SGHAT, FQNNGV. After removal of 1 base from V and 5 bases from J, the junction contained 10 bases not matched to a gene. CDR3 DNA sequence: TGTGCCAGCAGCTTAGCATCTCTTAGCGGGAGGGCCCACAATGAGCAGTTCTTC. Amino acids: CASSLASLSGRAHNEQFF.

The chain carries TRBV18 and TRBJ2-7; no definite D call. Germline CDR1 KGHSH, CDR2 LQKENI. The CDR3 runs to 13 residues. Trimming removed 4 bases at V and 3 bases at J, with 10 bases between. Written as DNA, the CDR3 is TGTGCCAGCTCACATCGACAAATCTACGAGCAGTACTTC. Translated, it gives CASSHRQIYEQYF.

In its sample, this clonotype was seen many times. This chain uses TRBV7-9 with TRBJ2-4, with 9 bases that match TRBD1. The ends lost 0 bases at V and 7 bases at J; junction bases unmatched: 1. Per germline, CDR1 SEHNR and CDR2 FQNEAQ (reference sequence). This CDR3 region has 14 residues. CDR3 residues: CASSLAGTGNIQYF. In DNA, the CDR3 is TGTGCCAGCAGCTTAGCCGGGACAGGGAACATTCAGTACTTC.

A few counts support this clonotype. Here the CDR3 reads CSASRSKGHEQYF. The CDR3 DNA is TGCAGTGCTAGCCGTAGCAAGGGCCACGAGCAGTACTTC. V is TRBV20-1 and J is TRBJ2-7; D unresolved. Between the trimmed V and J ends, which lost 3 bases and 5 bases, there was a span of 14 bases. Germline loops: CDR1 DFQATT, CDR2 SNEGSKA (reference sequence). The CDR3 sequence is 13 residues long.

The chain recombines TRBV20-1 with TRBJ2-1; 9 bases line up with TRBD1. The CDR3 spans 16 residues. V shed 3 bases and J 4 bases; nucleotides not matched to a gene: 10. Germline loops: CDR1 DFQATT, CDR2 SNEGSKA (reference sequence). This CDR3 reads CSARSGHRGHYNEQFF. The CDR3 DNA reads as TGCAGTGCTAGGTCGGGCCACAGGGGGCATTACAATGAGCAGTTCTTC.

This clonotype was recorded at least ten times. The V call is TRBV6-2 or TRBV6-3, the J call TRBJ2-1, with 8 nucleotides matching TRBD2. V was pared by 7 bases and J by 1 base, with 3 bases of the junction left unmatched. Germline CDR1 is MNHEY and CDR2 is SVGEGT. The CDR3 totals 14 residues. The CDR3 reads CASKRERSYNEQFF. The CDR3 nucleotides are TGTGCCAGCAAGCGGGAGAGGTCCTACAATGAGCAGTTCTTC.